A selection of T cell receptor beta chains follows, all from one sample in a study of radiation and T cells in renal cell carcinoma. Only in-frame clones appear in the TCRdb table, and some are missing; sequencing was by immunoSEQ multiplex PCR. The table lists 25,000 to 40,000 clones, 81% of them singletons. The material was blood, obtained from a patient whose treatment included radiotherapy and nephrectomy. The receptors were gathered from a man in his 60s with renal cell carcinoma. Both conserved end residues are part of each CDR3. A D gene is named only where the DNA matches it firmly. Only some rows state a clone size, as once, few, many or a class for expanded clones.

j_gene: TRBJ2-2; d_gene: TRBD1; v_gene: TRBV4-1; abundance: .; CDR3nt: TGCGCCAGCAGCCATAAACAGGGGGTTACCGGGGAGCTGTTTTTT; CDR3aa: CASSHKQGVTGELFF
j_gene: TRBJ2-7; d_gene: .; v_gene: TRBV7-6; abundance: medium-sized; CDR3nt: TGTGCCAGCAGCTTACTCCCGCTAGCTGGCGGCTACGAGCAGTACTTC; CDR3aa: CASSLLPLAGGYEQYF
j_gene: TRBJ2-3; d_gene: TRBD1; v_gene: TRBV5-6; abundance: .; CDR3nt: TGTGCCAGCAGCTTTGGGACAGGGGGCATAGATACGCAGTATTTT; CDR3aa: CASSFGTGGIDTQYF
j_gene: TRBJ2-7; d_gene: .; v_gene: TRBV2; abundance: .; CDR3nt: TGTGCCAGCAGAGCTGATGGTCACGAGCAGTACTTC; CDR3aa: CASRADGHEQYF
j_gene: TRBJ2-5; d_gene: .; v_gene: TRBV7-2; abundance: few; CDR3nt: TGTGCCAGCAGCTTACCCCCTCAGGTGGAGACCCAGTACTTC; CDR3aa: CASSLPPQVETQYF
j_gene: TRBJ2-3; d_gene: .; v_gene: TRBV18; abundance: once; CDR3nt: TGTGCCAGCTCACCTTTACAGGGACGCACAGATACGCAGTATTTT; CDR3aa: CASSPLQGRTDTQYF
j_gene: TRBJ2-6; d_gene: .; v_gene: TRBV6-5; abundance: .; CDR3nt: TGTGCCAGCAGTTACCAATCTGGGGCCAACGTCCTGACTTTC; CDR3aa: CASSYQSGANVLTF
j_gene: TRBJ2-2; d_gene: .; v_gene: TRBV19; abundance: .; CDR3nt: TGTGCCAGTAGTATCTCGGGACTCAACACCGGGGAGCTGTTTTTT; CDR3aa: CASSISGLNTGELFF
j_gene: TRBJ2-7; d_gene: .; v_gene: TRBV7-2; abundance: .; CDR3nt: TGTGCCAGCAGCAAAGACAGGCAGTCCTACGAGCAGTACTTC; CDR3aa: CASSKDRQSYEQYF
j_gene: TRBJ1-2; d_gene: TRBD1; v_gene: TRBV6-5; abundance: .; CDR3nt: TGTGCCAGCAGACGGACAGGGCCCCATGGCTACACCTTC; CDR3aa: CASRRTGPHGYTF
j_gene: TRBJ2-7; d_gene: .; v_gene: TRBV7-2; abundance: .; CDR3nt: TGTGCCAGCAGCTTAGGCAGGGGGGCGACCTACGAGCAGTACTTC; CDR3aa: CASSLGRGATYEQYF
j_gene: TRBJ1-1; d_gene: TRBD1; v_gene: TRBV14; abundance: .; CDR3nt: TGTGCCAGCAGCCCTCTTGGAGGGACAGCGAACACTGAAGCTTTCTTT; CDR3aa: CASSPLGGTANTEAFF
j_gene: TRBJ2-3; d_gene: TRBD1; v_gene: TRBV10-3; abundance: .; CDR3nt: TGTGCCACCTCCGGGACAGGGGTAATTTGGACAGATACGCAGTATTTT; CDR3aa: CATSGTGVIWTDTQYF
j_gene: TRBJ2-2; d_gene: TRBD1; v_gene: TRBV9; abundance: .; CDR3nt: TGTGCCAGCAGTAATAAGGACAGGCCCACCGGGGAGCTGTTTTTT; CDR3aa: CASSNKDRPTGELFF
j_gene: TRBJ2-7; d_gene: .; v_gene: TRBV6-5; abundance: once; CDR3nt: TGTGCCAGCAGCTCCCGGACCTACGAGCAGTACTTC; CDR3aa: CASSSRTYEQYF
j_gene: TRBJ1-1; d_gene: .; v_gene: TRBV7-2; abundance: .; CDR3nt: TGTGCCAGCAATCCTCAAGGGGGTAGCACTGAAGCTTTCTTT; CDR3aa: CASNPQGGSTEAFF
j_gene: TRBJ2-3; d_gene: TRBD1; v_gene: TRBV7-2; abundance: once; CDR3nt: TGTGCCAGCAGCCGAGCCCGGGACAGGGGGTCAGATACGCAGTATTTT; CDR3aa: CASSRARDRGSDTQYF
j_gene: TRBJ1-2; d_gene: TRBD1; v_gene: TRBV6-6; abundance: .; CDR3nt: TGTGCCAGCAGCCCTTGGGGACAGAGCGAACCCTACACCTTC; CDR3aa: CASSPWGQSEPYTF
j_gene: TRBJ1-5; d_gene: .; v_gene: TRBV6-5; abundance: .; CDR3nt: TGTGCCAGCAGTTACTCACCGCTCCAGCCCCAGCATTTT; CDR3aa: CASSYSPLQPQHF
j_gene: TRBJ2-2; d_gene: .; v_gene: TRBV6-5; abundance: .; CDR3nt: TGTGCCAGCAGTTACTCACCGTCCGCAAGGGAGCTGTTTTTT; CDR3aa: CASSYSPSARELFF
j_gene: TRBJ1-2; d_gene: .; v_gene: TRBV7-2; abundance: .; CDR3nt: TGTGCCAGCAGTCTCCCGGGACAAGAGTATGGCTACACCTTC; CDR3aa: CASSLPGQEYGYTF
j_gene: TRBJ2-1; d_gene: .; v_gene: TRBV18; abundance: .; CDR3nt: TGTGCCAGCTCACCCGGGACCGATGAGCAGTTCTTC; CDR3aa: CASSPGTDEQFF
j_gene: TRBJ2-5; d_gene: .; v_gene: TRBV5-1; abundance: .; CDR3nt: TGCGCCAGCAGCTTGGGGCAGCAAGAGACCCAGTACTTC; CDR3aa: CASSLGQQETQYF
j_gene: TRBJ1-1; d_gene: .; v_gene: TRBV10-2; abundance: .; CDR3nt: TGCGCCAGCAGTGAGGACGGGCAGGGGTATACCGAGAACACTGAAGCTTTCTTT; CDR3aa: CASSEDGQGYTENTEAFF
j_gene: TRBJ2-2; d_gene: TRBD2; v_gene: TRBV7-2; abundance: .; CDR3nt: TGTGCCAGCAGCTCGGGACTAGCGGGAGCCGGGGAGCTGTTTTTT; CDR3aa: CASSSGLAGAGELFF
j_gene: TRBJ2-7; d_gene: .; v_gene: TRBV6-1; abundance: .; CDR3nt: TGTGCCAGCAAGCAGAGTTGGGGATCCTACGAGCAGTACTTC; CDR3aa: CASKQSWGSYEQYF
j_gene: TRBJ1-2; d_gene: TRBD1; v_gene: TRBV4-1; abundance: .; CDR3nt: TGCGCCAGCAGCCACAGGCAAGGGGGCGACTATGGCTACACCTTC; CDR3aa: CASSHRQGGDYGYTF
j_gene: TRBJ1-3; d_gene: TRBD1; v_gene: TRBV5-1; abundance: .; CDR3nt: TGCGCCAGCAGCCGACAGGGGATAGGAAACACCATATATTTT; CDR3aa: CASSRQGIGNTIYF
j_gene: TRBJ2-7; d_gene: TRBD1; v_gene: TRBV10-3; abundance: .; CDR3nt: TGTGCCATCAGTGAGAGTATCCAGGGGGTCTACGAGCAGTACTTC; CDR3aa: CAISESIQGVYEQYF
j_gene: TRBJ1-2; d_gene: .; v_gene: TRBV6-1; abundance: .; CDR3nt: TGTGCCAGCAGCCGGGACACAAACTATGGCTACACCTTC; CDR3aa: CASSRDTNYGYTF
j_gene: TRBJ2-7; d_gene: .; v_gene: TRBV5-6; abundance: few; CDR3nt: TGTGCCAGCAGCGTAGACGCCCTGTACGAGCAGTACTTC; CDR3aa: CASSVDALYEQYF
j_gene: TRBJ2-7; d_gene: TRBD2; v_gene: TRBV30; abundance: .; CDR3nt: TGTGCCTGGAGTGGGCGAGCGGGGATCTACGAGCAGTACTTC; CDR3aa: CAWSGRAGIYEQYF
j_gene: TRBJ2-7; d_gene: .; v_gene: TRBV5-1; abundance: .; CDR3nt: TGCGCCAGCAGCTTGGACCTAGGTAGCAGGGCCTACGAGCAGTACTTC; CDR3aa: CASSLDLGSRAYEQYF
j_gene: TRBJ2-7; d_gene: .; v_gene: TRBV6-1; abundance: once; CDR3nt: TGTGCCAGCAGTGAAGTCGTGGGTAGGGGCCTCGAGCAGTACTTC; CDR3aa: CASSEVVGRGLEQYF
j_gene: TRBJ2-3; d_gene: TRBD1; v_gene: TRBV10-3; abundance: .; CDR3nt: TGTGCCACAGGGACAGGGATCGGTGGCACAGATACGCAGTATTTT; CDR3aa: CATGTGIGGTDTQYF
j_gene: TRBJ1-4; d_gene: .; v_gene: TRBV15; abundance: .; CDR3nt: TGTGCCACCAGCACCCGGGTGGCAGATGAAAAACTGTTTTTT; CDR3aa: CATSTRVADEKLFF
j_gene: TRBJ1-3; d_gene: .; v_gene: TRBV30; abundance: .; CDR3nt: TGTGCCTGGAAAAAGGGAGGGAACACCATATATTTT; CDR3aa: CAWKKGGNTIYF
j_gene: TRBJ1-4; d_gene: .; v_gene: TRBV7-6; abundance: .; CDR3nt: TGTGCCAGCAGCTTTTCGGCTTCAGCAACTAATGAAAAACTGTTTTTT; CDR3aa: CASSFSASATNEKLFF
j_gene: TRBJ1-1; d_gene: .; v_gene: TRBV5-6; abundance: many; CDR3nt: TGTGCCAGCAGCCGGGGCGGGAACACTGAAGCTTTCTTT; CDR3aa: CASSRGGNTEAFF
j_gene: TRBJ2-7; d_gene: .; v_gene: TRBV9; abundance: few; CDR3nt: TGTGCCAGCAGCGTAGCTACTGGGCTGGGCGAGCAGTACTTC; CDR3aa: CASSVATGLGEQYF
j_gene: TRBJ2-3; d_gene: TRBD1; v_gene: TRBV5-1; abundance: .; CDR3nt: TGCGCCAGCAGCCTGGTGGGACAGGGAGGTACAGATACGCAGTATTTT; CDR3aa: CASSLVGQGGTDTQYF
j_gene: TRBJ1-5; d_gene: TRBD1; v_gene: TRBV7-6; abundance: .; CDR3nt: TGTGCCAGCAGCTTTGGGGACAGGCCGAATCAGCCCCAGCATTTT; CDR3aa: CASSFGDRPNQPQHF
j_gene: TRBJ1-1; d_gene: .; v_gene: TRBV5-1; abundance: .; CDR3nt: TGCGCCAGCAGCTTGGCGCACGCGGCGAACACTGAAGCTTTCTTT; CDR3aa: CASSLAHAANTEAFF
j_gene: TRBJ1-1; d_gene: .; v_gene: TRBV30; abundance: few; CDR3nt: TGTGCCTGGAGGGGTATCAGGGCAGGGGAAGACACTGAAGCTTTCTTT; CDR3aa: CAWRGIRAGEDTEAFF
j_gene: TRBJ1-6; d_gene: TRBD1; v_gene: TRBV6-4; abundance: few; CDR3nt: TGTGCCAGCACACCCCCAAGGGGGCAATCACCCCTCCACTTT; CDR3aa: CASTPPRGQSPLHF
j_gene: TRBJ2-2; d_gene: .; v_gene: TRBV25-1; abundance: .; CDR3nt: TGTGCCAGCACCGAAAATTGGGATGCCGGGGAGCTGTTTTTT; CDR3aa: CASTENWDAGELFF
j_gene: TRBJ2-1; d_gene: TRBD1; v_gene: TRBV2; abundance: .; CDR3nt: TGTGCCAGCAGTGAATGGGCAGGGGGTGTTGAGCAGTTCTTC; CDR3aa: CASSEWAGGVEQFF
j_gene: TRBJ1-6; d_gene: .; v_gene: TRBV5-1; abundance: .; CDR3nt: TGCGCCAGCACTCATTCTGCAGAAATGAATTCACCCCTCCACTTT; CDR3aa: CASTHSAEMNSPLHF
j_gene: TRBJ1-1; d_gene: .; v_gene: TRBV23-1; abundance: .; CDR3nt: TGCGCCAGCAGTCAATCGCCCCAAGCAGGGTATGGGATGAACACTGAAGCTTTCTTT; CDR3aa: CASSQSPQAGYGMNTEAFF
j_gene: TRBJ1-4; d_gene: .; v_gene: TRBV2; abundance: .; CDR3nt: TGTGCCAGCAGTGAAATTAATCCCCCAGAAAAACTGTTTTTT; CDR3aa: CASSEINPPEKLFF
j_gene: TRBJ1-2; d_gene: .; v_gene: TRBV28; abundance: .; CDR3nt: TGTGCCAGCAGCCCAGGGAGTGCAAACTATGGCTACACCTTC; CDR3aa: CASSPGSANYGYTF
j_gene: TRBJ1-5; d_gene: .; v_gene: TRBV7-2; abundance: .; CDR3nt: TGTGCCAGCAGCTTAGACCAGGGGACAACGGGCCAGCCCCAGCATTTT; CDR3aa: CASSLDQGTTGQPQHF
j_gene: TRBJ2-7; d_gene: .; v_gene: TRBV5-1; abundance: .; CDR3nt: TGCGCCAGCAGCTTGGCCGTGTCCTACGAGCAGTACTTC; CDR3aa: CASSLAVSYEQYF